This TCR beta chain was recorded in a study of CD8 T cells in ankylosing spondylitis. V trimming: 0 bases; J trimming: 1 base; junction bases outside the gene matches: 4. Germline lookup yields CDR1 MGHRA and CDR2 YSYEKL. The CDR3 consists of 18 residues. Study-wide points: Disease-linked clones bore a CD8+ phenotype and were relatively rare in peripheral blood. Significant enrichment of disease-linked clones was reported in matched ankylosing spondylitis synovial fluid. A motif in TCR beta, a set of several highly homologous variants, appeared characteristic of ankylosing spondylitis blood. In reactive arthritis synovial fluid and blood, some motif variants had been reported before.

Worth noting for this clonotype: Its target is not known.

As the method for making TCR beta libraries, quantitative 5'-RACE with molecular barcodes was used. MiXCR, run by TCRdb on the 5' RACE reads, gives a single entry per CDR3 protein. The sample includes more than 600,000 distinct CDR3 sequences, 19% seen only once; the top ten take around 20%. The chain recombines TRBV4-1 with TRBJ2-2; 11 bases agree with TRBD2. This TCR came from a male donor with ankylosing spondylitis. Sequenced: blood, either unsorted or a sorted T cell fraction (not recorded which). The CDR3 region is CASSQDRGLAVNTGELFF. CDR3 DNA sequence: TGCGCCAGCAGCCAAGATAGGGGACTAGCGGTGAACACCGGGGAGCTGTTTTTT.